The 9 T cell receptor beta chains below were found in one sample sequenced in a study of control samples from healthy donors and cancer patients. TCRdb's table, derived via immunoSEQ multiplex PCR, lists solely in-frame clones and lacks some. Here the sample spans under 150,000 clones, 92% being singletons. Sequences were obtained from blood. The source is a man aged 25 to 45 in good health.

The table lists this clone with a few counts. V gene TRBV7-9 combines with J gene TRBJ2-2; either TRBD1 or TRBD2 may fit D (5 bases each). V lost 5 bases to trimming and J lost 4 bases, with 17 bases between them. The CDR3 totals 16 residues. Germline V gene lookup returns CDR1 SEHNR and CDR2 FQNEAQ (reference sequence). The CDR3 DNA follows: TGTGCCAGCAGCCTACTTGGGGGACCGGGCACCGGGGAGCTGTTTTTT. As protein: CASSLLGGPGTGELFF. Drawing the rest from reference TRBV7-9 and TRBJ2-2, the complete variable domain is DTGVSQNPRHKITKRGQNVTFRCDPISEHNRLYWYRQTLGQGPEFLTYFQNEAQLEKSRLLSDRFSAERPKGSFSTLEIQRTEQGDSAMYLCASSLLGGPGTGELFFGEGSRLTVL.

The chain joins TRBV19 to TRBJ1-5; TRBD1 aligns across 7 bases. V shed 4 bases, J shed 3 bases, and the junction held 9 bases outside the gene matches. The CDR3 length is 16 residues. Germline V gene data show CDR1 as LNHDA and CDR2 as SQIVND (reference sequence). In DNA, the CDR3 is TGTGCCAGTAGTACCAATTCCGGGACAGTCAATCAGCCCCAGCATTTT. Translated: CASSTNSGTVNQPQHF.

The J gene is TRBJ1-3, the V gene TRBV5-5; no firm D call. Trimming cost V 3 bases and J 0 bases, with 10 bases left between them. The CDR3 length is 15 residues. Germline V gene lookup returns CDR1 SGHKS and CDR2 YYEKEE (reference sequence). The DNA of the CDR3 is TGTGCCAGCAGCTCCGTCACCTTCTCTGGAAACACCATATATTTT. Its translation is CASSSVTFSGNTIYF.

This chain links TRBV28 with TRBJ1-4, with a tentative D call TRBD1 (5 bases). This CDR3 region has 17 residues. CDR1 MDHEN and CDR2 SYDVKM come from the germline V gene. The V gene lost 2 bases and the J gene lost 5 bases, with 18 bases spanning the gap. The DNA for the CDR3 is TGTGCCAGCAGTTTAATTACGAGCTCGACAGTCAATGAAAAACTGTTTTTT. Its translation: CASSLITSSTVNEKLFF. Using reference TRBV28 and TRBJ1-4 for the parts outside the CDR3, the full variable domain is DVKVTQSSRYLVKRTGEKVFLECVQDMDHENMFWYRQDPGLGLRLIYFSYDVKMKEKGDIPEGYSVSREKKERFSLILESASTNQTSMYLCASSLITSSTVNEKLFFGSGTQLSVL.

This clone has a single count. CDR3 coding DNA: TGTGCCAGTAGTATTGGCGGGGGAGTATCTGGAAACACCATATATTTT. Its protein product is CASSIGGGVSGNTIYF. The J gene is TRBJ1-3, the V gene TRBV19, with D possibly being TRBD1 (5 bases). V was shortened by 3 bases and J by 1 base, with 13 bases between the two germline ends. This CDR3 contains 16 residues. Germline-derived CDR1 and CDR2 are LNHDA and SQIVND (reference sequence).

The chain couples TRBV28 to TRBJ1-1; tentative D call: TRBD1 (6 bases). Trimming cost V 7 bases and J 0 bases, with 15 bases left between them. The CDR3 is 15 amino acids. The germline CDR1 and CDR2 sequences are MDHEN and SYDVKM. The CDR3 DNA follows: TGTGCCAGCACCGACCGGACAGAAATGAACACTGAAGCTTTCTTT. It yields the protein CASTDRTEMNTEAFF.

This rearrangement joins TRBV11-3 to TRBJ2-7; 9 nucleotides agree with TRBD2. Germline V gene lookup returns CDR1 SGHNT and CDR2 YENEEA. The J segment lost 6 bases and the V segment lost 5 bases, leaving 11 bases of the junction unmatched. The CDR3 extends over 15 amino acids. CDR3 amino acids: CASSDRLAALGEQYF. CDR3 in DNA: TGTGCCAGCAGCGATCGACTAGCGGCCCTAGGCGAGCAGTACTTC.

This clone was found once. This sequence joins TRBV15 and TRBJ1-2; TRBD1 agrees at 9 bases. Germline V CDR1 and CDR2: LNHNV, YYDKDF (reference sequence). The CDR3 is made up of 14 amino acids. The ends lost 2 bases at V and 6 bases at J; junction bases unmatched: 4. CDR3 amino acids: CATSRPWTGDGYTF. The CDR3 DNA reads TGTGCCACCAGCAGACCCTGGACAGGGGATGGCTACACCTTC.

The chain combines TRBV3-1 (or the pseudogene TRBV3-2) with TRBJ1-3; a weak D match, TRBD1 (5 bases). The CDR3 is made up of 15 amino acids. Germline V lookup: CDR1 LGHDT, CDR2 YNNKEL (reference sequence). The ends were cut back, 2 bases at V and 1 base at J, with 9 bases in the middle. CDR3: CASSQRTLSGNTIYF. Here the CDR3 DNA reads TGTGCCAGCAGCCAAAGGACACTATCTGGAAACACCATATATTTT.